These T cell receptor beta chains were read from a single sample in a study of technical replicates of blood from a handful of donors. Only in-frame clones appear in the TCRdb table, and some are missing; sequencing was by immunoSEQ multiplex PCR. The sample records some 91,000 clones, approximately 94% being singletons. The specimen sequenced was T cells isolated from PBMCs. The receptors come from a human donor in good health. Each CDR3 is given with its conserved first and last residue. Each record gives: V gene, D gene, clone size, J gene, CDR3 DNA, CDR3 protein. A D gene is named only where the DNA matches it firmly. Rows may omit the clone size; those that give it use once, few, many or a size class.

V: TRBV14
D: TRBD1
size: -
J: TRBJ1-2
DNA: TGTGCCAGCAGCCAAGGGACAGGGTCCTACTATGGCTACACCTTC
CDR3: CASSQGTGSYYGYTF

V: TRBV7-9
D: TRBD2
size: -
J: TRBJ2-7
DNA: TGTGCCAGCAGCTTATATACTAGCGGGGAACGCTACGAGCAGTACTTC
CDR3: CASSLYTSGERYEQYF

V: TRBV19
D: -
size: -
J: TRBJ1-1
DNA: TGTGCCAGTGAAAGAGATTTGAACACTGAAGCTTTCTTT
CDR3: CASERDLNTEAFF

V: TRBV19
D: -
size: once
J: TRBJ2-5
DNA: TGTGCCAGTAGATTAGGACAGTCGTACCAAGAGACCCAGTACTTC
CDR3: CASRLGQSYQETQYF

V: TRBV5-1
D: -
size: once
J: TRBJ1-2
DNA: TGCGCCAGCAGCTTGCGCAGTGCCGACTATGGCTACACCTTC
CDR3: CASSLRSADYGYTF

V: TRBV27
D: TRBD2
size: -
J: TRBJ2-3
DNA: TGTGCCAGCAGTTTCCTCCCACTAGCGGGACGGGACACAGATACGCAGTATTTT
CDR3: CASSFLPLAGRDTDTQYF

V: TRBV14
D: TRBD1
size: -
J: TRBJ2-7
DNA: TGTGCCAGCAGGCGACAGGGGGGGTACGAGCAGTACTTC
CDR3: CASRRQGGYEQYF

V: TRBV10-1
D: TRBD1
size: -
J: TRBJ2-5
DNA: TGCGCCAGCAGTGATATTACCGGGACAGGGCTGAAGACCCAGTACTTC
CDR3: CASSDITGTGLKTQYF

V: TRBV7-9
D: -
size: -
J: TRBJ2-3
DNA: TGTGCCAGCACGTTTGGCAGCACAGATACGCAGTATTTT
CDR3: CASTFGSTDTQYF

V: TRBV6-1
D: -
size: -
J: TRBJ2-5
DNA: TGTGCCAGCAGTGAAGCGCGTGCTGAGGTTGAGACCCAGTACTTC
CDR3: CASSEARAEVETQYF

V: TRBV5-1
D: TRBD1
size: -
J: TRBJ1-2
DNA: TGCGCCAGCAGCTCTTTGACAGGGAAAAATAATGGCTACACCTTC
CDR3: CASSSLTGKNNGYTF

V: TRBV7-3
D: -
size: -
J: TRBJ2-3
DNA: TGTGCCAGCAGCTTTCAGGGGATGAACACAGATACGCAGTATTTT
CDR3: CASSFQGMNTDTQYF

V: TRBV7-8
D: TRBD2
size: -
J: TRBJ2-7
DNA: TGTGCCAGCAGCCCGTGGACTAGCGGGTTAAAGATAACCCACGAGCAGTACTTC
CDR3: CASSPWTSGLKITHEQYF

V: TRBV15
D: -
size: -
J: TRBJ1-1
DNA: TGTGCCACCAGAGCGCAGGGAAGTGAAGCTTTCTTT
CDR3: CATRAQGSEAFF

V: TRBV7-8
D: -
size: -
J: TRBJ2-5
DNA: TGTGCCAGCAGCTTAGCGCTCGTGCGTAGCCAAGAGACCCAGTACTTC
CDR3: CASSLALVRSQETQYF

V: TRBV6-1
D: TRBD1
size: -
J: TRBJ1-5
DNA: TGTGCCAGCAGTGAGGACCCGGGACAGGGAAAAAATCAGCCCCAGCATTTT
CDR3: CASSEDPGQGKNQPQHF

V: TRBV5-1
D: -
size: -
J: TRBJ2-7
DNA: TGCGCCAGCAGCTTGTCCGAGACAGGAGCGTTTGAGCAGTACTTC
CDR3: CASSLSETGAFEQYF

V: TRBV5-4
D: -
size: -
J: TRBJ2-5
DNA: TGTGCCAGCACGGCGGGGCAAGAGACCCAGTACTTC
CDR3: CASTAGQETQYF

V: TRBV5-1
D: -
size: -
J: TRBJ2-7
DNA: TGCGCCAGCAGCCGTACCCCGGAGCTCGAGCAGTACTTC
CDR3: CASSRTPELEQYF

V: TRBV5-1
D: TRBD1
size: -
J: TRBJ1-1
DNA: TGCGCCAGCAGCTTGGGGGGCGGACAGGGGGCTTTAGGTGAAGCTTTCTTT
CDR3: CASSLGGGQGALGEAFF

V: TRBV7-3
D: TRBD1
size: -
J: TRBJ2-5
DNA: TGTGCCAGCAGCTCCGGGACAGGCCAAGAGACCCAGTACTTC
CDR3: CASSSGTGQETQYF

V: TRBV6-1
D: -
size: -
J: TRBJ2-3
DNA: TGTGCCAGCATCGGTCACAGGGGAGGAACGCAGTATTTT
CDR3: CASIGHRGGTQYF

V: TRBV6-5
D: -
size: -
J: TRBJ1-3
DNA: TGTGCCAGCAGTTCATCGGCGATACAGTCTGGAAACACCATATATTTT
CDR3: CASSSSAIQSGNTIYF

V: TRBV6-5
D: -
size: -
J: TRBJ2-7
DNA: TGTGCCAGCAGTTACGGCAGCGTATTCTCCTACGAGCAGTACTTC
CDR3: CASSYGSVFSYEQYF

V: TRBV28
D: -
size: -
J: TRBJ1-4
DNA: TGTGCCAGCAGTTTTGTGGGGGGGGCAACTAATGAAAAACTGTTTTTT
CDR3: CASSFVGGATNEKLFF

V: TRBV6-1
D: TRBD2
size: few
J: TRBJ2-2
DNA: TGTGCCAGCAGAGTAGCGGGGTCCGGGGAGCTGTTTTTT
CDR3: CASRVAGSGELFF

V: TRBV6-5
D: TRBD2
size: -
J: TRBJ2-2
DNA: TGTGCCAGCAGGCCGGGACTAGCTAAGACCGGGGAGCTGTTTTTT
CDR3: CASRPGLAKTGELFF

V: TRBV7-9
D: -
size: -
J: TRBJ2-7
DNA: TGTGCCAGCAGCTTAGCTGGAGGTCACGAGCAGTACTTC
CDR3: CASSLAGGHEQYF

V: TRBV6-1
D: TRBD2
size: -
J: TRBJ2-1
DNA: TGTGCCAGCAGTGGACCACTAGCGGGAGAGAACTATGAGCAGTTCTTC
CDR3: CASSGPLAGENYEQFF

V: TRBV9
D: -
size: -
J: TRBJ2-6
DNA: TGTGCCAGCAGCTCCAGGGTTCGCGGGGCCAACGTCCTGACTTTC
CDR3: CASSSRVRGANVLTF

V: TRBV7-9
D: TRBD2
size: -
J: TRBJ2-1
DNA: TGTGCCAGCAGCTTTCAGCGGGGGGGGATTGAGCAGTTCTTC
CDR3: CASSFQRGGIEQFF

V: TRBV7-2
D: -
size: -
J: TRBJ2-7
DNA: TGTGCCAGCAGCTTAGATTTCGGTGGGCCGGAGTACTTC
CDR3: CASSLDFGGPEYF

V: TRBV2
D: TRBD1
size: -
J: TRBJ1-4
DNA: TGTGCCAGCAGTGCTCGGACAGGCGGTAATGAAAAACTGTTTTTT
CDR3: CASSARTGGNEKLFF

V: TRBV12-5
D: -
size: -
J: TRBJ1-1
DNA: TGTGCTAGTGGTTTGGTAGTCGCAGGGCTGCACACTGAAGCTTTCTTT
CDR3: CASGLVVAGLHTEAFF

V: TRBV5-4
D: TRBD1
size: -
J: TRBJ1-4
DNA: TGTGCCAGCAGCTTGACTGACAGGGGTTCCGAAAAACTGTTTTTT
CDR3: CASSLTDRGSEKLFF

V: TRBV27
D: -
size: -
J: TRBJ2-7
DNA: TGTGCCAGCAGTTTCGGCGGGAACTCCTACGAGCAGTACTTC
CDR3: CASSFGGNSYEQYF

V: TRBV19
D: TRBD1
size: -
J: TRBJ1-2
DNA: TGTGCCAGTGCCTTACAGGGGGGGAACTATGGCTACACCTTC
CDR3: CASALQGGNYGYTF

V: TRBV29-1
D: TRBD2
size: -
J: TRBJ2-3
DNA: TGCAGCCCCCGACTCACTAGCGGGAGGGGGGATACGCAGTATTTT
CDR3: CSPRLTSGRGDTQYF

V: TRBV11-3
D: -
size: -
J: TRBJ1-2
DNA: TGTGCCAGCAGCTTAGGGGCAGGGTCTAACTATGGCTACACCTTC
CDR3: CASSLGAGSNYGYTF

V: TRBV20-1
D: -
size: -
J: TRBJ1-1
DNA: TGCAGTGCTCCAGGGGAGACTGAAGCTTTCTTT
CDR3: CSAPGETEAFF

V: TRBV28
D: TRBD1
size: -
J: TRBJ1-1
DNA: TGTGCCAGCAGTGGCCCGGGACAGCCGAACACTGAAGCTTTCTTT
CDR3: CASSGPGQPNTEAFF

V: TRBV18
D: -
size: -
J: TRBJ2-3
DNA: TGTGCCAGCTCACCCGGCGCAGTGGGCGCAGATACGCAGTATTTT
CDR3: CASSPGAVGADTQYF

V: TRBV6-5
D: -
size: -
J: TRBJ2-2
DNA: TGTGCCAGCAGTTACACAGGGTACACCGGGGAGCTGTTTTTT
CDR3: CASSYTGYTGELFF

V: TRBV7-2
D: TRBD1
size: -
J: TRBJ2-3
DNA: TGTGCCAGCAGCTTATATGGGACAGCCTGGGATACGCAGTATTTT
CDR3: CASSLYGTAWDTQYF

V: TRBV2
D: -
size: -
J: TRBJ2-5
DNA: TGTGCCAGCAGTGAAGAGCTAGCGTGGGAGACCCAGTACTTC
CDR3: CASSEELAWETQYF

V: TRBV21-1
D: -
size: -
J: TRBJ1-5
DNA: TGTGCCAGCAGCACCGACAGGGGCCGTCTCGATGGGATTGATCAGCCCCAGCATTTT
CDR3: CASSTDRGRLDGIDQPQHF

V: TRBV19
D: -
size: few
J: TRBJ2-2
DNA: TGTGCCAGTAGTATTGGGCAGAACACCGGGGAGCTGTTTTTT
CDR3: CASSIGQNTGELFF

V: TRBV18
D: -
size: -
J: TRBJ2-1
DNA: TGTGCCAGCTCAACAGGGACGGGATACAATGAGCAGTTCTTC
CDR3: CASSTGTGYNEQFF

V: TRBV29-1
D: -
size: -
J: TRBJ1-2
DNA: TGCAGCGTTGTCACTCTCGGACTTGGAGGCTACACCTTC
CDR3: CSVVTLGLGGYTF

V: TRBV7-8
D: -
size: -
J: TRBJ2-1
DNA: TGTGCCAGCAGCTTATTTCCCATCACACCGGAGCATCGTTTCGGTAATGAGCAGTTCTTC
CDR3: CASSLFPITPEHRFGNEQFF

V: TRBV5-6
D: TRBD1
size: -
J: TRBJ1-2
DNA: TGTGCCAGCAGGTTGACAGGGCCAAACTATGGCTACACCTTC
CDR3: CASRLTGPNYGYTF

V: TRBV11-2
D: -
size: -
J: TRBJ1-1
DNA: TGTGCCAGCAGCTTCGAGGACAGATTGAACACTGAAGCTTTCTTT
CDR3: CASSFEDRLNTEAFF

V: TRBV5-4
D: -
size: -
J: TRBJ1-2
DNA: TGTGCCAGCAGCAAAGCGGACAGCGGCTATGGCTACACCTTC
CDR3: CASSKADSGYGYTF

V: TRBV6-1
D: TRBD2
size: -
J: TRBJ2-7
DNA: TGTGCCAGCAGTCGGTCGCGGGAGAGGTACGAGCAGTACTTC
CDR3: CASSRSRERYEQYF

V: TRBV5-1
D: -
size: -
J: TRBJ2-6
DNA: TGCGCCAGCAGCTTTGAAACGGCAGGGATCTCTGGGGCCAACGTCCTGACTTTC
CDR3: CASSFETAGISGANVLTF

V: TRBV6-1
D: TRBD1
size: -
J: TRBJ1-5
DNA: TGTGCCAGCAGTGATGACAGGGGTCAGCCCCAGCATTTT
CDR3: CASSDDRGQPQHF

V: TRBV4-1
D: -
size: -
J: TRBJ2-1
DNA: TGCGCCAGCAGCCAGGGGATAGGACTAACCGGCGATGAGCAGTTCTTC
CDR3: CASSQGIGLTGDEQFF

V: TRBV7-3
D: TRBD1
size: -
J: TRBJ2-3
DNA: TGTGCCAGCAGCTTAAGCGGACAGGGGGTCCTTAGCAGGGATACAGATACGCAGTATTTT
CDR3: CASSLSGQGVLSRDTDTQYF

V: TRBV5-1
D: -
size: -
J: TRBJ2-7
DNA: TGCGCCAGCAGCTTGCAAGTGGCGGGAGTGGAATCGACCTACGCGGGGGCCCAATACGAGCAGTACTTC
CDR3: CASSLQVAGVESTYAGAQYEQYF